This T cell receptor (beta chain) was recorded in a study of blood T cell repertoires in COVID-19. Study-wide context: PBMCs, B-cell-depleted T cells, or T cells were the source of the cDNA or gDNA that made up the material.

Data came from immunoSEQ multiplex PCR; TCRdb stores just in-frame clones and leaves some out. The table includes roughly 220,000 clones, roughly 90% detected once. Trimming cost V 5 bases and J 1 base, with 14 bases left between them. Germline V lookup: CDR1 SGHAT, CDR2 FQNNGV. The CDR3 runs 15 residues. Before being deemed recovered, Cohort 3 donors had two negative PCRs, clearance, or symptom resolution. The TCR was taken from a woman younger than 45 who had recovered from COVID-19. The specimen was PBMCs or T cells enriched from blood (not recorded which). The chain combines TRBV11-2 with TRBJ1-1, with TRBD1 as a possible D gene (6 bases). The CDR3 bases are TGTGCCAGCAGCCTATTGACGGGACAGAACACTGAAGCTTTCTTT. Its protein product is CASSLLTGQNTEAFF.